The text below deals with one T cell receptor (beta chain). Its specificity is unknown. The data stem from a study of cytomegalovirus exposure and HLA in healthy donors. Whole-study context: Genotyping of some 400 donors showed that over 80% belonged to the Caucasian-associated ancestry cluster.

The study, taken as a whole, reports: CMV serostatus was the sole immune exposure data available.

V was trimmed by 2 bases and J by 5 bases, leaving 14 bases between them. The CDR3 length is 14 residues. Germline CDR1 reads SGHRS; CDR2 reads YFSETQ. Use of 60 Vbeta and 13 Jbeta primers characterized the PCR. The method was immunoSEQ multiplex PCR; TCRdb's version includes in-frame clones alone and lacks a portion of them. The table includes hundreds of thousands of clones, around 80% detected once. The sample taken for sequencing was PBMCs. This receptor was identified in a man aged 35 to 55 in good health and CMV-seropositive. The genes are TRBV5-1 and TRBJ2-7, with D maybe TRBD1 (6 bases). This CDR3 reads CASSFIGRGDEQYF. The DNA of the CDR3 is TGCGCCAGCAGCTTTATTGGCAGGGGAGACGAGCAGTACTTC.